These 14 T cell receptor beta chains were all obtained from the same sample, sequenced in a study of cytomegalovirus exposure and HLA in healthy donors. The study ran its PCR with 60 Vbeta and 13 Jbeta primers. Some clones are missing from TCRdb's copy, which holds only in-frame ones; the method was immunoSEQ multiplex PCR. The sample carries about 110,000 clones, around three quarters recorded once. Material for sequencing was PBMCs. The receptors shown here come from a woman aged 45-65 years in good health and CMV-seropositive.

As DNA, the CDR3 is TGTGCCAGCAGTTTAAGAAACCCAGATAACTATGGCTACACCTTC. This encodes CASSLRNPDNYGYTF. The rearrangement uses TRBV28 and TRBJ1-2; D is uncertain. V was cut by 2 bases and J by 1 base, with 11 bases left in between. In germline, CDR1 is MDHEN, CDR2 SYDVKM. This CDR3 is 15 amino acids long.

The chain is built from TRBV9 and TRBJ2-7; 8 nucleotides agree with TRBD1. Germline V gives CDR1 SGDLS, CDR2 YYNGEE. V shed 4 bases, J shed 3 bases, and the junction held 9 bases outside the gene matches. CDR3 size: 15 residues. The CDR3 coding sequence is TGTGCCAGCAGCCCGTTAGGGGACAGGAGCTACGAGCAGTACTTC. Its translation is CASSPLGDRSYEQYF.

The gene calls are TRBV11-2 and TRBJ2-7; 9 nucleotides line up with TRBD1. V lost 5 bases and J lost 3; bases outside the gene matches: 8. This CDR3 spans 15 amino acids. Germline loops: CDR1 SGHAT, CDR2 FQNNGV. CDR3 coding DNA: TGTGCCAGCAGCCGTCCGGGACAGGGCGTCTACGAGCAGTACTTC. Residues: CASSRPGQGVYEQYF.

The V and J genes are TRBV30 and TRBJ2-7; 9 positions match TRBD2. Germline-derived CDR1 and CDR2 are GTSNPN and SVGIG (reference sequence). Losses at the gene ends were 0 bases for V and 9 bases for J; bases not matched to a gene: 3. CDR3 size: 12 residues. The DNA of the CDR3 is TGTGCCTGGAGTGTAGCGGGGGGCCGGCAGTACTTC. Translation: CAWSVAGGRQYF.

This clone has just a few counts. The chain employs TRBV5-5 and TRBJ1-1; no clear D. The V gene's germline CDR1 is SGHKS and CDR2 YYEKEE (reference sequence). Trimming took off 0 bases at V and 3 bases at J, with 9 bases between the two ends. The CDR3 sequence is 14 residues long. CDR3 sequence reads: CASSLADRDTEAFF. The CDR3 nucleotides are TGTGCCAGCAGCTTGGCAGATCGGGACACTGAAGCTTTCTTT.

This chain links TRBV27 with TRBJ1-6, with 8 bases fitting TRBD1. Trimming took 0 bases from V and 9 from J; bases not matched to a gene: 4. The CDR3 runs to 15 residues. From germline, CDR1 is MNHEY and CDR2 SMNVEV (reference sequence). The CDR3 loop reads CASSLSGQGSSPLHF. The CDR3 DNA sequence: TGTGCCAGCAGTTTATCCGGACAGGGTAGTTCACCCCTCCACTTT.

The chain is built from TRBV11-2 and TRBJ2-3; 12 bases agree with TRBD2. CDR3 length: 15 amino acids. With 5 bases clipped from V and 1 base from J, the junction kept 1 base outside the gene matches. Looked up from germline, CDR1 is SGHAT and CDR2 is FQNNGV. The CDR3 nucleotides read TGTGCCAGCAGCAGACTAGCGGGGGGCACAGATACGCAGTATTTT. Protein: CASSRLAGGTDTQYF.

The chain couples TRBV5-6 to TRBJ1-5; 8 nucleotides match TRBD1. The CDR3 extends over 16 amino acids. Germline CDR1 SGHDT, CDR2 YYEEEE. V trimming: 0 bases; J trimming: 2 bases; junction bases outside the gene matches: 4. The chain's CDR3 is CASSLGQGPGNQPQHF. The CDR3 bases are TGTGCCAGCAGCTTGGGACAGGGGCCAGGCAATCAGCCCCAGCATTTT.

The chain joins TRBV9 to TRBJ2-3, with TRBD2 as a possible D gene (7 bases). The CDR3 is 15 amino acids. Trimming removed 0 bases from V and 7 bases from J, with 15 bases in between. Germline V gene sequence: CDR1 SGDLS, CDR2 YYNGEE. CDR3 region: CASSVDGGGRYTQYF. The CDR3 coding sequence is TGTGCCAGCAGCGTAGATGGGGGGGGCCGATATACGCAGTATTTT.

The V call is TRBV5-1, the J call TRBJ1-1; no definite D call. V was clipped by 8 bases and J by 3 bases, with 11 bases between them. CDR1 SGHRS and CDR2 YFSETQ come from the germline V gene. The CDR3 sequence is 12 residues long. The CDR3 protein is CASGGDHTEAFF. The CDR3 DNA sequence: TGCGCCAGTGGCGGAGACCACACTGAAGCTTTCTTT.

Concerning this clone itself: This sample includes further DNA sequences coding for the same CDR3. The chain carries TRBV9 and TRBJ1-4; 9 bases align to TRBD1. From germline, CDR1 is SGDLS and CDR2 YYNGEE. The CDR3 is made up of 16 amino acids. V gave up 5 bases and J gave up 1 base; unmatched junction bases: 6. CDR3 sequence (DNA): TGTGCCAGCAGTTTAGAGGGACAGGGAACTAATGAAAAACTGTTTTTT. It yields the protein CASSLEGQGTNEKLFF. Complete variable domain (other parts from reference TRBV9 and TRBJ1-4): DSGVTQTPKHLITATGQRVTLRCSPRSGDLSVYWYQQSLDQGLQFLIQYYNGEERAKGNILERFSAQQFPDLHSELNLSSLELGDSALYFCASSLEGQGTNEKLFFGSGTQLSVL.

A word on this clone: The junction differs from germline at one of its ends, possibly a read error. This chain connects TRBV16 to TRBJ1-5; 10 bases match TRBD1. The germline CDR1 and CDR2 sequences are KGHSY and FQNENV. The CDR3 loop spans 16 amino acids. The CDR3 nucleotides are TGTGCCAGCACCCAAAAAACGGGACAGGGGAATCAGCCCCAGCATTTT. Translating it yields CASTQKTGQGNQPQHF.

V gene TRBV9 combines with J gene TRBJ1-3; D gene unclear. Germline-derived CDR1 and CDR2 are SGDLS and YYNGEE. V gave up 2 bases and J gave up 2 bases, with 11 bases separating them. This CDR3 region has 15 residues. CDR3 loop: CASSVAREAGNTIYF. In nucleotides, the CDR3 is TGTGCCAGCAGCGTCGCACGAGAGGCTGGAAACACCATATATTTT. The full variable domain, its missing parts supplied by reference TRBV9 and TRBJ1-3, is DSGVTQTPKHLITATGQRVTLRCSPRSGDLSVYWYQQSLDQGLQFLIQYYNGEERAKGNILERFSAQQFPDLHSELNLSSLELGDSALYFCASSVAREAGNTIYFGEGSWLTVV.

This clone appeared once. The J gene is TRBJ2-1, the V gene TRBV7-9, with 9 bases identical to TRBD2. Germline values: CDR1 SEHNR, CDR2 FQNEAQ (reference sequence). There are 17 residues in the CDR3. Germline trimming cut 3 bases from V and 0 bases from J; bases unmatched to any gene: 6. This CDR3 is CASSFVSGGSSYNEQFF. The CDR3 DNA reads as TGTGCCAGCAGCTTTGTCAGCGGGGGGAGCTCCTACAATGAGCAGTTCTTC. The entire variable domain, with the rest obtained from reference TRBV7-9 and TRBJ2-1, is as follows: DTGVSQNPRHKITKRGQNVTFRCDPISEHNRLYWYRQTLGQGPEFLTYFQNEAQLEKSRLLSDRFSAERPKGSFSTLEIQRTEQGDSAMYLCASSFVSGGSSYNEQFFGPGTRLTVL.